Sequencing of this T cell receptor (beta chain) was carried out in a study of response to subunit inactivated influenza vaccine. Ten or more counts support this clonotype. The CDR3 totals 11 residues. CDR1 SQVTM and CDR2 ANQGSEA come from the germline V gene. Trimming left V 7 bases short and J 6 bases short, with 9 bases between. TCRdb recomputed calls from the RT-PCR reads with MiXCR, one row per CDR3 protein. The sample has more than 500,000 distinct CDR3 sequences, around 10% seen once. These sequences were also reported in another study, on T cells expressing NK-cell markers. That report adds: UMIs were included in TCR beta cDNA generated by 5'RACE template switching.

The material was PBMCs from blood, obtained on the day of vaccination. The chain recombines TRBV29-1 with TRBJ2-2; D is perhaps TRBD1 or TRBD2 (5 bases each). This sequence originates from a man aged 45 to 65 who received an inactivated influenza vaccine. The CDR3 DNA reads TGCAGCGGGAGAGGGGCCGGGGAGCTGTTTTTT. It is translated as CSGRGAGELFF.